The 7 T cell receptor beta chains below were found in one sample sequenced in a study of T cell changes during pregnancy in multiple sclerosis. Assay used: immunoSEQ multiplex PCR; TCRdb lists only in-frame clones, some missing. This repertoire shows approximately 100,000 clones, about 94% found once; its top ten account for over 0.7%. The sample here was peripheral blood, taken before pregnancy. The receptors were gathered from a female donor with multiple sclerosis, enrolled in a pregnancy study.

This clone was picked up one time. The chain links TRBV2 to TRBJ2-1; 8 positions match TRBD2. The CDR3 runs 17 residues. Germline CDR1 reads SNHLY; CDR2 reads FYNNEI. Trimming took 6 bases from V and 6 from J; bases not matched to a gene: 16. The CDR3 DNA reads TGTGCCAGCAGCGAGTTCGCCGCGGGACTAGGGGGCAATGAGCAGTTCTTC. It yields the protein CASSEFAAGLGGNEQFF. The entire variable domain, with the rest obtained from reference TRBV2 and TRBJ2-1, is as follows: EPEVTQTPSHQVTQMGQEVILRCVPISNHLYFYWYRQILGQKVEFLVSFYNNEISEKSEIFDDQFSVERPDGSNFTLKIRSTKLEDSAMYFCASSEFAAGLGGNEQFFGPGTRLTVL.

J is TRBJ2-1 and V is TRBV5-1, with D unresolved. There are 14 residues in the CDR3. V lost 0 bases and J lost 6, with 10 bases in between. Germline V gene sequence: CDR1 SGHRS, CDR2 YFSETQ. CDR3 coding DNA: TGCGCCAGCAGCTTGGGTCCCCCTCCCAATGAGCAGTTCTTC. It codes for CASSLGPPPNEQFF. The full variable domain, its missing parts supplied by reference TRBV5-1 and TRBJ2-1, is KAGVTQTPRYLIKTRGQQVTLSCSPISGHRSVSWYQQTPGQGLQFLFEYFSETQRNKGNFPGRFSGRQFSNSRSEMNVSTLELGDSALYLCASSLGPPPNEQFFGPGTRLTVL.

V usage is TRBV6-5 and J usage is TRBJ2-5; 11 bases fit TRBD1. V dropped 2 bases and J dropped 5; count of bases not matched to a gene: 4. Germline V gives CDR1 MNHEY, CDR2 SVGAGI. The CDR3 consists of 15 residues. This chain's CDR3 is CASSYLGQGVETQYF. CDR3 nucleotides: TGTGCCAGCAGTTACCTGGGACAGGGGGTGGAGACCCAGTACTTC.

The chain links TRBV6-5 to TRBJ1-1, with 9 bases identical to TRBD1. Losses at the gene ends were 7 bases for V and 6 bases for J; bases not matched to a gene: 9. The germline V gene has CDR1 MNHEY and CDR2 SVGAGI. This CDR3 has 14 residues. The CDR3 reads CASTTGTGISEAFF. CDR3 sequence (DNA): TGTGCCAGCACCACCGGGACAGGGATATCTGAAGCTTTCTTT.

The chain is built from TRBV5-5 and TRBJ2-7; TRBD1 matches 12 bases. The trim removed 4 bases at V and 7 bases at J, leaving 9 bases unmatched. The germline CDR1 and CDR2 sequences are SGHKS and YYEKEE (reference sequence). The CDR3 has 15 residues. The CDR3 is CASSNYGTGGNEQYF. DNA of the CDR3: TGTGCCAGCAGCAATTACGGGACAGGGGGCAATGAGCAGTACTTC.

This chain uses TRBV27 with TRBJ2-5; tentative D call: TRBD2 (6 bases). V was pared by 3 bases and J by 5 bases, with 7 bases between. The CDR3 length is 12 residues. CDR1 and CDR2 from the germline V gene are MNHEY and SMNVEV (reference sequence). For the CDR3, the DNA is TGTGCCAGCAGTTTGGAGGGGGAGACCCAGTACTTC. This encodes CASSLEGETQYF.

This clone was counted once. The rearrangement joins TRBV28 to TRBJ1-5, with 8 bases fitting TRBD1. Germline trimming cut 6 bases from V and 3 bases from J; bases unmatched to any gene: 10. CDR1 is MDHEN and CDR2 is SYDVKM in the germline V gene. The CDR3 has 16 residues. CDR3 sequence: CASRPPGQADNQPQHF. The CDR3 bases are TGTGCCAGCAGACCACCGGGACAGGCCGACAATCAGCCCCAGCATTTT.